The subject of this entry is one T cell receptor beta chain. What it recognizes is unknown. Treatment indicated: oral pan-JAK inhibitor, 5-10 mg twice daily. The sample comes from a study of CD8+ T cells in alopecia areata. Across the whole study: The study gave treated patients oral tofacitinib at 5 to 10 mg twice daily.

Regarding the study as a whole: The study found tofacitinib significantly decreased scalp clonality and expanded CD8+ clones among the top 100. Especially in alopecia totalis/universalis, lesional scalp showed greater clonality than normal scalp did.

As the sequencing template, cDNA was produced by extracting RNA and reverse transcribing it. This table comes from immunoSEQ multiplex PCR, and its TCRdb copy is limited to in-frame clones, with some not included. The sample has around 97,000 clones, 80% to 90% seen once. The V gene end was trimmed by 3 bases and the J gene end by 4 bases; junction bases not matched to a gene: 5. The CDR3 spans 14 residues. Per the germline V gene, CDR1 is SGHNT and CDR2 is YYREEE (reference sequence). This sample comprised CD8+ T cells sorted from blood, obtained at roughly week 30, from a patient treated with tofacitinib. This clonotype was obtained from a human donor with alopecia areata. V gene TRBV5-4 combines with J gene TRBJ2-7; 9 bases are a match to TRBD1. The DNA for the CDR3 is TGTGCCAGCAGCTGGGGACAGGGAATGTACGAGCAGTACTTC. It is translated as CASSWGQGMYEQYF.